This T cell receptor beta chain comes out of a study of blood T cell repertoires in COVID-19. This table comes from immunoSEQ multiplex PCR, and its TCRdb copy is limited to in-frame clones, with some not included. Here the sample spans a few hundred thousand clones, 90% being singletons. The V gene end was trimmed by 5 bases and the J gene end by 4 bases; junction bases not matched to a gene: 12. Germline assignment: CDR1 MGHRA and CDR2 YSYEKL. This CDR3 is 16 amino acids long. The TCR originated in a man aged 18 to 29 who had recovered from COVID-19. Input material: PBMCs or T cells enriched from blood (not recorded which). The rearrangement links TRBV4-1 to TRBJ1-1, with 8 bases aligning to TRBD1. The CDR3 region is CASSEFPGGKGTEAFF. CDR3 DNA sequence: TGCGCCAGCAGCGAATTTCCAGGGGGCAAGGGCACTGAAGCTTTCTTT.